This TCR beta chain was profiled in a study of lymphopenia after photon versus proton radiotherapy (dated by TCRdb to the late 2010s). Some background on the complete study: The immunological effects of photon versus proton radiation therapy were compared in patients with gastrointestinal tumors who developed high-grade lymphopenia. The cohort comprised more than 15 patients with gastrointestinal tumors who received either photon or proton therapy and then developed lymphopenia. The goal of the study was to describe how the two radiation modalities differ in their effects on the immune system. Broad study findings and their caveats: Once the lymphocyte count had reached its nadir, the repertoires of photon-treated patients showed oligoclonal expansion, particularly of CD8+ Temra cells, and this expansion drove the decline in diversity. Among patients across the cohort who died, overall survival time showed an inverse correlation with a larger post-nadir drop in TCR diversity. During treatment, patients who received photon therapy lost naive T cells and TCR diversity and gained effector/memory populations, whereas patients who received proton therapy remained relatively stable. The survival association was assessed only in patients who died, and better survival with proton therapy was presented by the authors as a possibility rather than a demonstrated result.

Libraries were made using the immunoSEQ multiplex PCR assay. T cell repertoires were profiled with deep sequencing of rearranged TCR beta loci together with multiparametric flow cytometry. The table was pulled from immuneACCESS by TCRdb, which kept in-frame rearrangements only. Such tables lose some clones; where checked, under half of the loss comes from unresolved V genes, and the rest has no known cause. The sample profile shows about 64,000 clones; about nine tenths of them were found once. 9.5% to 15% of the sample is in the top ten clones. On this clone: Its target antigen remains unknown. No much larger clone is present one base from it, and per-base qualities are unavailable.

The germline V gene (reference sequence) gives CDR1 as MNHEY and CDR2 as SMNVEV. Trimming costs V 8 bases and J 6 bases, and their ends lie 23 bases apart. From the cysteine through the phenylalanine, the CDR3 covers 15 amino acids. Solely the CDR3 DNA is kept, with 45 bases framed from the first base. Recombination connected TRBV27 to TRBJ2-7, with no confidently assigned D gene. The sample was peripheral blood, taken from a patient treated with proton-based radiotherapy. This sequence originates from a man older than 75 with esophageal cancer. The CDR3 has the sequence CASGRQPQSRPEQYF. The DNA sequence follows: TGTGCCAGCGGAAGACAACCCCAGTCTCGTCCCGAGCAGTACTTC.